This paragraph covers one TCR beta chain sequence. Its target is unknown. This specimen belongs to a study of shared clonotypes between healthy human individuals. In the study overall: Researchers assigned three CD4 naive, three CD4 memory, two CD8 naive and one CD8 memory plate to each donor.

Assay runs were performed at deep level. Method: immunoSEQ multiplex PCR; TCRdb's copy keeps in-frame clones and lacks some. The table shows 850,000 to 1,100,000 clones, with 70% to 85% occurring only once. V shed 2 bases and J 9 bases; nucleotides not matched to a gene: 5. The germline V gene has CDR1 SGHRS and CDR2 YFSETQ. The CDR3 is made up of 14 amino acids. Donors had no recently reported acute infections or vaccinations and were HIV-negative. Points from the study as a whole: Naive subsets tended to show greater estimated richness than memory subsets.

This receptor was obtained from a man aged 18 to 35 in good health. Some clones in this sample may be carry-over from other donors' samples. The material sequenced was memory CD4+ T cells from PBMCs. Described subset: CD45RA-negative fraction. This chain links TRBV5-1 with TRBJ2-1, with 10 bases that match TRBD2. CDR3 DNA: TGCGCCAGCAGCTTAGCGGGAGGGGTGAGTGAGCAGTTCTTC. This sequence encodes CASSLAGGVSEQFF. The full variable domain, its missing parts supplied by reference TRBV5-1 and TRBJ2-1, is KAGVTQTPRYLIKTRGQQVTLSCSPISGHRSVSWYQQTPGQGLQFLFEYFSETQRNKGNFPGRFSGRQFSNSRSEMNVSTLELGDSALYLCASSLAGGVSEQFFGPGTRLTVL.